This TCR beta chain came from a study of cytomegalovirus exposure and HLA in healthy donors. Overall study results and limits: TCR beta sequences reportedly predicted the HLA-A and HLA-B alleles of most subjects accurately. In a later analysis, HLA-associated TCR beta chains were more clonally expanded than equally common others. A list of 150 to 200 TCR beta chains associated with cytomegalovirus was given.

The primer mix had 60 Vbeta and 13 Jbeta primers. Produced via immunoSEQ multiplex PCR; TCRdb's table is partial and in-frame only. The sample lists about 160,000 clones, around 77% occurring once. Points on this clone: What it binds is not known.

Each donor's status was that of a healthy bone marrow donor. The germline gives CDR1 SGHKS, CDR2 YYEKEE (reference sequence). This CDR3 is 15 amino acids long. Trimming took 3 bases from V and 2 from J; bases not matched to a gene: 3. Input material: PBMCs. This chain joins TRBV5-5 and TRBJ2-7, with 12 bases identical to TRBD2. The source is a man aged 55-75 years in good health and CMV-seronegative. DNA for the CDR3: TGTGCCAGCAGCTCCCTAGCGGGAGGGCCCTACGAGCAGTACTTC. This encodes CASSSLAGGPYEQYF.